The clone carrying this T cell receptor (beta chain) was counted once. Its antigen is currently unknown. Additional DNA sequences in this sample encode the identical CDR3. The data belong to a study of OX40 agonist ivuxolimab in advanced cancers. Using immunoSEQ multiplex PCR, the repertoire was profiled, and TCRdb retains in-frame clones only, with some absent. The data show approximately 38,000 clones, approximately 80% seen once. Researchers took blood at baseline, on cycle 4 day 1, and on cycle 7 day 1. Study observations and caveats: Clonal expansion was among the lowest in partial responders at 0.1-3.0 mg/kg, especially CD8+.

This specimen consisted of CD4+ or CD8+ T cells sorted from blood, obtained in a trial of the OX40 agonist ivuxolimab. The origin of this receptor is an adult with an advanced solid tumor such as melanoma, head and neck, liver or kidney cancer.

The CDR3 here is CAWSEGSSYEQYF. The CDR3 DNA reads TGTGCCTGGAGTGAGGGAAGCTCCTACGAGCAGTACTTC. The V gene is TRBV30, the J gene TRBJ2-7; D is uncertain. Germline V gene lookup returns CDR1 GTSNPN and CDR2 SVGIG (reference sequence). The CDR3 covers 13 residues. Between the trimmed V and J ends, which lost 1 base and 0 bases, there was a span of 7 bases.